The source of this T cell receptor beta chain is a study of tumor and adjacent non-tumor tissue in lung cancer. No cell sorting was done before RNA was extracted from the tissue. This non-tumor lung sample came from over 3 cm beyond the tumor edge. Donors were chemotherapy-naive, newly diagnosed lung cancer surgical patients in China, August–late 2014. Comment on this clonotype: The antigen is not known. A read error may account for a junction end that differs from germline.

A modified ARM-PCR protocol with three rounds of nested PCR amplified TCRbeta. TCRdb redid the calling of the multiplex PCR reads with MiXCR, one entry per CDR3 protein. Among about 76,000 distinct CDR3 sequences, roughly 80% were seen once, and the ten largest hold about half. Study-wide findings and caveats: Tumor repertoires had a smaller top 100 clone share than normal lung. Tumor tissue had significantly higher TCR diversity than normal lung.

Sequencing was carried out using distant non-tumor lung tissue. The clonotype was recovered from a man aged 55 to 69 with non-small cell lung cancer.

DNA for the CDR3: TGTGCCAGCACTGATGACAGGGGCGACACTGAAACTTTCTTT. It is translated as CASTDDRGDTETFF. The J gene is TRBJ1-1, the V gene TRBV6-1; TRBD1 matches at 8 bases. The germline V gene has CDR1 MNHNS and CDR2 SASEGT. The CDR3 spans 14 residues.